This T cell receptor beta chain was recovered during a study of T cell changes during pregnancy in multiple sclerosis. The data were produced by immunoSEQ multiplex PCR, yet TCRdb's version contains in-frame clones alone and is incomplete. The sample includes 55,000 to 75,000 clones, 85% to 95% of them seen just once. This CDR3 contains 13 residues. Germline V lookup: CDR1 MNHEY, CDR2 SMNVEV (reference sequence). V was pared by 5 bases and J by 2 bases, with 10 bases between. The specimen was CD8+ T cells from peripheral blood mononuclear cells, collected in the second trimester of pregnancy. The chain recombines TRBV27 with TRBJ2-7, with D possibly being TRBD1 (7 bases). The TCR sequence derives from a female donor with multiple sclerosis, enrolled in a pregnancy study. The CDR3 DNA is TGTGCCAGCAGTGGAGGGACAGCCTACGAGCAGTACTTC. Translated: CASSGGTAYEQYF.